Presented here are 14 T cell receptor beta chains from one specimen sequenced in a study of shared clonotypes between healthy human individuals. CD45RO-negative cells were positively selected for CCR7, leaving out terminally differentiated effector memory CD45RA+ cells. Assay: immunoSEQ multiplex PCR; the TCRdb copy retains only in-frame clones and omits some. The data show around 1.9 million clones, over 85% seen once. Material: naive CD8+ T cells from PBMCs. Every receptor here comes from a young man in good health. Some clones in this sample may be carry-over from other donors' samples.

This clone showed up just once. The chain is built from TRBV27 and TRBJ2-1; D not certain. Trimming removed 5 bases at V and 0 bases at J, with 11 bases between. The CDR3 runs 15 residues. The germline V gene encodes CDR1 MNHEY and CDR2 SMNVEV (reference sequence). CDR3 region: CASSLPGASYNEQFF. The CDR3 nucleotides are TGTGCCAGCAGTCTCCCCGGCGCCTCCTACAATGAGCAGTTCTTC.

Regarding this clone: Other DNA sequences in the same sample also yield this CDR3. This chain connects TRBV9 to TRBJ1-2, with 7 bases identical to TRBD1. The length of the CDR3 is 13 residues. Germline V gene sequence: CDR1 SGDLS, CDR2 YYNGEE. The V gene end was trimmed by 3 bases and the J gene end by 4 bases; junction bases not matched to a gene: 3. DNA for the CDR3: TGTGCCAGCAGCGAGACAGGGAGCTATGGCTACACCTTC. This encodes CASSETGSYGYTF.

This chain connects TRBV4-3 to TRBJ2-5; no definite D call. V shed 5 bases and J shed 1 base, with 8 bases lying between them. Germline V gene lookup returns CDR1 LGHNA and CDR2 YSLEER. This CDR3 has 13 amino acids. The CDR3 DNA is TGCGCCAGCAGCAAGACGGGCCAAGAGACCCAGTACTTC. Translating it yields CASSKTGQETQYF.

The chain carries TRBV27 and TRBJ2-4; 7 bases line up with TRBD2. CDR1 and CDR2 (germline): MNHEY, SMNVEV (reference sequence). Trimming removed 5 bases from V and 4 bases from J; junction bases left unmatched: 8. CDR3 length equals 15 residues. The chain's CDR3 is CASSPHLAGKNIQYF. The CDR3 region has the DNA TGTGCCAGCAGTCCACACTTAGCGGGTAAAAACATTCAGTACTTC.

For the CDR3, the DNA is TGTGCCAGCAGTCCCGGCCCGGGAGCGTTTGGTGGCTACACCTTC. This codes for CASSPGPGAFGGYTF. V and J are TRBV27 and TRBJ1-2; D unclear. V shed 5 bases and J shed 7 bases, with 20 bases lying between them. In germline, CDR1 is MNHEY, CDR2 SMNVEV (reference sequence). This CDR3 has 15 amino acids.

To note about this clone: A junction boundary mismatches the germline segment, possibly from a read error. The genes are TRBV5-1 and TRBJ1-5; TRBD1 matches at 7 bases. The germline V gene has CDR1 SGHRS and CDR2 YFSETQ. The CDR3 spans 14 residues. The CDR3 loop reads CASSPTGLNRPQHF. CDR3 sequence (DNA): TGCGCCAGCAGCCCGACAGGGCTCAATCGGCCCCAGCATTTT. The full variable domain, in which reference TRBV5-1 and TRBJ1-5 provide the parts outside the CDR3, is KAGVTQTPRYLIKTRGQQVTLSCSPISGHRSVSWYQQTPGQGLQFLFEYFSETQRNKGNFPGRFSGRQFSNSRSEMNVSTLELGDSALYLCASSPTGLNRPQHFGDGTRLSIL.

The CDR3 reads CASSFSGVGPDTQYF. The CDR3 DNA sequence: TGTGCCAGCAGTTTCTCGGGAGTGGGCCCAGATACGCAGTATTTT. The rearrangement uses TRBV27 and TRBJ2-3; the D gene is possibly TRBD2 (6 bases). CDR1 is MNHEY and CDR2 is SMNVEV in the germline V gene (reference sequence). The V end lost 3 bases, the J end lost 4 bases, and 14 bases lay between the germline ends. This CDR3 spans 15 amino acids.

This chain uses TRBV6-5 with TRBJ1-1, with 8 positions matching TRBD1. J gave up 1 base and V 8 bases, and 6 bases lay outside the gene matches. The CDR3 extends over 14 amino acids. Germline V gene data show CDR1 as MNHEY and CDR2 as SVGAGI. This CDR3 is CASALDRGNTEAFF. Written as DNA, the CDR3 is TGTGCCAGCGCTCTTGACAGGGGGAACACTGAAGCTTTCTTT.

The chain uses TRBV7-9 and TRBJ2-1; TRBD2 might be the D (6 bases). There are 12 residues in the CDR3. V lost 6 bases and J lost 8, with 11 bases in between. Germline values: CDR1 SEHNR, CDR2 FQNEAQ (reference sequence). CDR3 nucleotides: TGTGCCAGCAGGGCTAGCGTCGATGAGCAGTTCTTC. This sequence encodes CASRASVDEQFF.

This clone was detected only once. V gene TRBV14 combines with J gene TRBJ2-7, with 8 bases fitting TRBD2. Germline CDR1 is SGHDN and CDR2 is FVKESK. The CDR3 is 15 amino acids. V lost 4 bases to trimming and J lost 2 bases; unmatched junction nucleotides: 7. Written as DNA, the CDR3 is TGTGCCAGCAGCCGATATAGCGGGATGCCCTACGAGCAGTACTTC. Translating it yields CASSRYSGMPYEQYF.

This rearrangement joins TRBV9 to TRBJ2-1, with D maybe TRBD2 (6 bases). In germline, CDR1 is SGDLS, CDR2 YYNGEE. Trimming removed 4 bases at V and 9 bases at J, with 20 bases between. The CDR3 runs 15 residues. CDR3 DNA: TGTGCCAGCAGCCCCTTTCCGGGGGAAGGCACTGAGCAGTTCTTC. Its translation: CASSPFPGEGTEQFF. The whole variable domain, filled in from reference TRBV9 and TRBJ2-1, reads DSGVTQTPKHLITATGQRVTLRCSPRSGDLSVYWYQQSLDQGLQFLIQYYNGEERAKGNILERFSAQQFPDLHSELNLSSLELGDSALYFCASSPFPGEGTEQFFGPGTRLTVL.

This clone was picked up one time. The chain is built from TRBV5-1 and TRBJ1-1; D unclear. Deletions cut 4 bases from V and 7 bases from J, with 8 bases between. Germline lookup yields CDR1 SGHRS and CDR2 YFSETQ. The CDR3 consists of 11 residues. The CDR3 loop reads CASSTRLEAFF. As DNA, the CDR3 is TGCGCCAGCAGCACCAGGCTTGAAGCTTTCTTT.

The CDR3 protein is CASSLDRAGDYGYTF. In DNA, the CDR3 is TGTGCCAGCAGCCTCGACAGGGCGGGAGACTATGGCTACACCTTC. The chain joins TRBV7-2 to TRBJ1-2, with 7 nucleotides matching TRBD1. After removal of 5 bases from V and 3 bases from J, the junction contained 9 bases not matched to a gene. Germline-derived CDR1 and CDR2 are SGHTA and FQGNSA. This CDR3 is 15 amino acids long. The full variable domain, its missing parts supplied by reference TRBV7-2 and TRBJ1-2, is GAGVSQSPSNKVTEKGKDVELRCDPISGHTALYWYRQSLGQGLEFLIYFQGNSAPDKSGLPSDRFSAERTGGSVSTLTIQRTQQEDSAVYLCASSLDRAGDYGYTFGSGTRLTVV.

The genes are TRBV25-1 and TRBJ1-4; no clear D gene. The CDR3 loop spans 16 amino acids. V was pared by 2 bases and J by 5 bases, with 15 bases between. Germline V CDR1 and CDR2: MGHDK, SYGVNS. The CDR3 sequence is CASSEGNPGPNEKLFF. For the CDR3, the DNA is TGTGCCAGCAGTGAAGGCAACCCGGGCCCAAATGAAAAACTGTTTTTT.